This T cell receptor beta chain was obtained from a study of blood T cell repertoires in COVID-19. Produced via immunoSEQ multiplex PCR; TCRdb's table is partial and in-frame only. The sample has roughly 440,000 clones, approximately 89% seen once. Seattle-derived patients entered the study during active infection and were followed longitudinally. CDR3 length equals 15 residues. The V end was cut by 7 bases, the J end by 2 bases, with 15 bases between. The germline gives CDR1 SGHTA, CDR2 FQGNSA. Source material: peripheral blood. The source of this sequence is a woman aged 50 to 60 with COVID-19, enrolled during active disease. The genes are TRBV7-2 and TRBJ2-1, with D maybe TRBD2 (6 bases). The CDR3 sequence: CASTGTPRTYNEQFF. The CDR3 bases are TGTGCCAGCACCGGGACTCCTAGGACCTACAATGAGCAGTTCTTC.